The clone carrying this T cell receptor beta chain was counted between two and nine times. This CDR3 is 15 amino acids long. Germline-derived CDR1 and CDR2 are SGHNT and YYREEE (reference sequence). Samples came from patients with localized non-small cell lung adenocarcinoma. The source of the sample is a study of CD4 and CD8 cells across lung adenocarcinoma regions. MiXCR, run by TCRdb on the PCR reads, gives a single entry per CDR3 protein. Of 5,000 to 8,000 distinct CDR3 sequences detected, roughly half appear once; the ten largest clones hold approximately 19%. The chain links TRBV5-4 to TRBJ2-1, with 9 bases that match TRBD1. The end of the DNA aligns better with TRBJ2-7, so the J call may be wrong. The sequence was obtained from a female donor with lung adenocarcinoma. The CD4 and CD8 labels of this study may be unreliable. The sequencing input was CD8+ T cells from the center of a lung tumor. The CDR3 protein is CASSGGTGMAYEQYF. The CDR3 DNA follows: TGTGCCAGCAGCGGGGGGACAGGGATGGCTTACGAGCAGTACTTC.